This TCR beta chain was found in a study of regulatory T cells in long-lasting Graves disease. CDR3 length: 15 amino acids. V lost 3 bases, J lost 1 base, and 12 bases lay in between. In this sample, this clonotype turned up many times. Assembly of TCR beta libraries relied on iRepertoire HTBI primers together with Arm-PCR of CDR3 regions. TCRdb redid the calling of the multiplex PCR reads with MiXCR, one entry per CDR3 protein. The data contain some 330,000 distinct CDR3 sequences, roughly 10% of them singletons. Time point: newly diagnosed GD, antithyroid drugs for less than 3 months. PBMC-extracted RNA yielded the TCR library. The authors drew 8.5 to 9.5 milliliters of peripheral blood into EDTA tubes. This same sample was also taken into another study, of T cells in Graves' hyperthyroidism and ophthalmopathy. That work adds: An absence of ophthalmopathy progression within 18 months meant stable Graves' hyperthyroidism. Those with hyperthyroidism were 18 to 65 years old, newly diagnosed, and ill for under 2 months. First-round RT-PCR targeting the TCR CDR3 was performed with the HTBI primer set.

The sequencing here drew on peripheral blood mononuclear cells (PBMCs), taken at new diagnosis, from a patient treated with antithyroid drugs. The chain combines TRBV12-3 or TRBV12-4 with TRBJ1-1; no firm D call. The TCR comes from a woman younger than 30 with Graves disease. The CDR3 spells CASSFGPRANTEAFF. In DNA, the CDR3 is TGTGCCAGCAGTTTCGGTCCGCGGGCGAACACTGAAGCTTTCTTT.